A single sample gave rise to the 12 T cell receptor beta chains below, sequenced in a study of neoadjuvant anti-PD-1 for oral cavity cancer. The method was immunoSEQ multiplex PCR; TCRdb's version includes in-frame clones alone and lacks a portion of them. The profile shows 11,000 to 15,000 clones, over 65% of them singletons. The sample in question was PBMCs, obtained before nivolumab (anti-PD-1) treatment. The receptors stem from a person aged 35-79 years with oral cavity squamous cell carcinoma.

By share, this clone counts as large. The V and J genes are TRBV9 and TRBJ1-2; possibly TRBD1 for D (6 bases). V lost 6 bases, J lost 8 bases, and 11 bases lay in between. CDR1 is SGDLS and CDR2 is YYNGEE in the germline V gene. The CDR3 totals 11 residues. CDR3 protein: CASMGGGGYTF. The DNA of the CDR3 is TGTGCCAGCATGGGGGGCGGAGGCTACACCTTC.

The CDR3 DNA follows: TGTGCCAGTAACCCGGACAGGTTGAACACTGAAGCTTTCTTT. Translated: CASNPDRLNTEAFF. The V call is TRBV19, the J call TRBJ1-1; 7 bases line up with TRBD1. The CDR3 has 14 residues. The V segment lost 7 bases and the J segment 0 bases; nucleotides outside the gene matches: 5. From germline, CDR1 is LNHDA and CDR2 SQIVND (reference sequence).

V gene TRBV7-2 combines with J gene TRBJ2-1; D ambiguous. This CDR3 is 13 amino acids long. Germline assignment: CDR1 SGHTA and CDR2 FQGNSA. The V end was cut by 4 bases, the J end by 0 bases, with 4 bases between. CDR3: CASSSPSYNEQFF. The CDR3 DNA reads as TGTGCCAGCAGCTCGCCCTCCTACAATGAGCAGTTCTTC.

CDR3 DNA: TGTGCAAGTCGCTTACTAATTCGGGCTTGGGGCGGATATGGCAATCAGCCCCAGCATTTT. Amino acids: CASRLLIRAWGGYGNQPQHF. The chain joins TRBV12-2 to TRBJ1-5; the table gives TRBD1 as D, unverified against the DNA. TRBV12-2 counts as a pseudogene. The CDR3 loop spans 20 amino acids.

V and J are TRBV10-2 and TRBJ1-5; 7 bases line up with TRBD1. The CDR3 totals 14 residues. Trimming cost V 5 bases and J 2 bases; bases outside gene matches: 3. CDR1 is WSHSY, CDR2 SAAADI, per germline. The CDR3 DNA sequence: TGCGCCAGCAGTAGGGACAGAGGCAATCAGCCCCAGCATTTT. This codes for CASSRDRGNQPQHF.

This chain links TRBV6-6 with TRBJ2-7; 10 bases map to TRBD1. The J segment lost 9 bases and the V segment lost 0 bases, leaving 2 bases of the junction unmatched. Germline V gene data show CDR1 as MNHNY and CDR2 as SVGAGI (reference sequence). The CDR3 is made up of 13 amino acids. The CDR3: CASSYSRTGGQYF. The DNA for the CDR3 is TGTGCCAGCAGTTACTCGAGGACAGGGGGGCAGTACTTC.

The sample holds a few counts of this clone. The CDR3 is CASSLSGGVYGNTIYF. CDR3 nucleotides: TGCGCCAGCAGCTTGTCTGGTGGGGTTTATGGAAACACCATATATTTT. The J gene is TRBJ1-3, the V gene TRBV5-1; D not certain. CDR1 and CDR2 from the germline V gene are SGHRS and YFSETQ. The CDR3 spans 16 residues. Between the trimmed V and J ends, which lost 1 base and 3 bases, there was a span of 14 bases.

The genes are TRBV30 and TRBJ1-6; D not resolved. Germline CDR1 reads GTSNPN; CDR2 reads SVGIG (reference sequence). The CDR3 length is 13 residues. V lost 2 bases and J lost 9, with 11 bases in between. The CDR3, as DNA: TGTGCCTGGAGTAACCTACCGGGTTCACCCCTCCACTTT. As protein: CAWSNLPGSPLHF.

V usage is TRBV7-8 and J usage is TRBJ2-3, with 8 bases lining up with TRBD1. Per the germline V gene, CDR1 is SGHVS and CDR2 is FQNEAQ. The CDR3 extends over 18 amino acids. After removal of 1 base from V and 3 bases from J, the junction contained 12 bases not matched to a gene. CDR3 protein: CASSLGRWTRTGTDTQYF. In DNA, the CDR3 is TGTGCCAGCAGCTTAGGGCGGTGGACCAGGACAGGGACAGATACGCAGTATTTT.

This clone appeared a few times. This chain uses TRBV30 with TRBJ1-6; no clear D gene. The V end lost 1 base, the J end lost 13 bases, and 8 bases lay between the germline ends. The length of the CDR3 is 11 residues. CDR1 is GTSNPN, CDR2 SVGIG, per germline (reference sequence). CDR3 sequence reads: CAWSGLLPLHF. CDR3 coding DNA: TGTGCCTGGAGTGGTCTACTGCCCCTCCACTTT.

The chain couples TRBV5-4 to TRBJ2-7; D perhaps matches TRBD2 (6 bases). Trimming cost V 0 bases and J 8 bases, with 18 bases left between them. CDR1 SGHNT and CDR2 YYREEE come from the germline V gene (reference sequence). The CDR3 loop spans 15 amino acids. The chain's CDR3 is CASSLVGGPIAKQYF. The DNA of the CDR3 is TGTGCCAGCAGCTTGGTCGGAGGGCCGATTGCTAAGCAGTACTTC.

The J gene is TRBJ1-1, the V gene TRBV5-8, with D unclear. Trimming shortened V by 4 bases and J by 0 bases, and 13 bases separated the two germline ends. Germline V gene lookup returns CDR1 SGHTS and CDR2 YDEGEE. The length of the CDR3 is 15 residues. CDR3 coding DNA: TGTGCCAGCAGCCTGGGAGTTGGGGTGAACACTGAAGCTTTCTTT. It encodes CASSLGVGVNTEAFF. Supplemented by reference TRBV5-8 and TRBJ1-1, the full variable domain reads EAGVTQSPTHLIKTRGQQATLRCSPISGHTSVYWYQQALGLGLQFLLWYDEGEERNRGNFPPRFSGRQFPNYSSELNVNALELEDSALYLCASSLGVGVNTEAFFGQGTRLTVV.